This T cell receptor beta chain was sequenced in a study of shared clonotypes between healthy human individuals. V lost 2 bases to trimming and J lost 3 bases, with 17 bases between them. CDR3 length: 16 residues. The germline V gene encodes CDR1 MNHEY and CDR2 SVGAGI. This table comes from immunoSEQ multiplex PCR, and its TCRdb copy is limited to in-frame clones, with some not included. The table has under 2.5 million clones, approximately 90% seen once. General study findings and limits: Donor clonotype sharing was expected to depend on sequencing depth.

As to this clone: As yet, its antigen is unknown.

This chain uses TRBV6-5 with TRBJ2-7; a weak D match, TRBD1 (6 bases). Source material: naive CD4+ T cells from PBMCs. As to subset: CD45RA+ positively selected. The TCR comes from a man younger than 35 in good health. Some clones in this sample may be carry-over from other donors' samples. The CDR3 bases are TGTGCCAGCAGTTACGGTGGGGGCTCCTTCTTCTACGAGCAGTACTTC. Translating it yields CASSYGGGSFFYEQYF.